This TCR beta chain appears in the sequencing data of a study of T cell responses to AZD1222 COVID-19 vaccine. Study-wide points: Donors skewed white British and female; clonal diversity was possibly underestimated.

Comment on this clone: Its antigen remains unidentified.

Per germline, CDR1 MDHEN and CDR2 SYDVKM. The J segment lost 0 bases and the V segment lost 5 bases, leaving 4 bases of the junction unmatched. The CDR3 covers 16 residues. Sequencing was performed with immunoSEQ multiplex PCR; in TCRdb, only in-frame clones are kept and a portion is missing. Of 100,000 to 150,000 clones in the sample, roughly nine tenths were seen once. Sample: peripheral blood, taken on day 0 of AZD1222 vaccination. The clonotype comes from an adult in good health. This rearrangement joins TRBV28 to TRBJ2-1; 10 nucleotides match TRBD1. Here the CDR3 reads CASSHRTGGSYNEQFF. The CDR3 DNA reads TGTGCCAGCAGTCATAGGACAGGGGGCTCCTACAATGAGCAGTTCTTC.